This passage covers 15 T cell receptor beta chains from one sample sequenced in a study of shared clonotypes between healthy human individuals. Sequencing used immunoSEQ multiplex PCR; TCRdb keeps in-frame clones, though not all of them. The sample has about 700,000 clones, about 91% seen once. CD45RO-negative, CCR7-positively selected cells formed the naive CD8 fraction, excluding terminally differentiated effector memory CD45RA+ cells. The sample was naive CD8+ T cells sorted from blood. The origin of the receptors is a man aged 25-45 years in good health.

The CDR3 sequence is CASSQRQILTDTQYF. The CDR3 nucleotides read TGCGCCAGCAGCCAAAGGCAGATTCTGACAGATACGCAGTATTTT. The gene calls are TRBV4-1 and TRBJ2-3; unclear D gene. Germline CDR1 MGHRA, CDR2 YSYEKL. The CDR3 extends over 15 amino acids. V shed 2 bases and J shed 3 bases, with 12 bases lying between them.

The sample holds one count of this clone. The chain uses TRBV11-2 and TRBJ2-5; D possibly matches TRBD1 or TRBD2 (5 bases each). CDR3 size: 14 residues. Germline CDR1 and CDR2: SGHAT and FQNNGV. The germline V and J ends were trimmed by 6 bases and 5 bases, with 16 bases remaining between them. The CDR3 bases are TGTGCCAGCAGTCCCTTCAGGGAGCAGGAGACCCAGTACTTC. Encoded protein: CASSPFREQETQYF.

This chain connects TRBV10-2 to TRBJ1-1; the D gene is possibly TRBD1 (6 bases). CDR1 and CDR2 from the germline V gene are WSHSY and SAAADI. This CDR3 has 15 amino acids. The V gene lost 3 bases and the J gene lost 4 bases, with 15 bases spanning the gap. This CDR3 is CASSDFGGGGTEAFF. The CDR3 bases are TGCGCCAGCAGTGACTTCGGGGGCGGGGGCACTGAAGCTTTCTTT.

The gene calls are TRBV5-6 and TRBJ2-7, with TRBD1 matching 8 bases. Germline CDR1 is SGHDT and CDR2 is YYEEEE. The CDR3 runs 16 residues. Trimming cost V 4 bases and J 6 bases; bases outside gene matches: 15. The CDR3 coding sequence is TGTGCCAGCAGCGGGGGCCAGACAGGGGTACTGGTCGAGCAGTACTTC. This codes for CASSGGQTGVLVEQYF.

The J gene is TRBJ2-7, the V gene TRBV28, with D possibly TRBD1 on 8 matching bases. The germline V and J ends were trimmed by 3 bases and 3 bases, with 15 bases remaining between them. The CDR3 loop spans 15 amino acids. The germline V gene encodes CDR1 MDHEN and CDR2 SYDVKM. CDR3 nucleotides: TGTGCCAGCAGTTTTATACAGGGGGGGGTCTACGAGCAGTACTTC. It yields the protein CASSFIQGGVYEQYF.

The DNA of the CDR3 is TGTGCCAGCAGCTTAACGGCTTCTAGGGGGCTGGGCACCGGGGAGCTGTTTTTT. It specifies CASSLTASRGLGTGELFF. The rearrangement links TRBV7-9 to TRBJ2-2; TRBD1 matches at 7 bases. Germline CDR1 is SEHNR and CDR2 is FQNEAQ (reference sequence). Losses at the gene ends were 2 bases for V and 4 bases for J; bases not matched to a gene: 13. The CDR3 has 18 residues.

The chain couples TRBV10-2 to TRBJ2-7; D possibly corresponds to TRBD1 (5 bases). Per germline, CDR1 WSHSY and CDR2 SAAADI. With 6 bases removed from V and 3 bases from J, the gap between germline ends came to 15 bases. The CDR3 is made up of 14 amino acids. The CDR3 here is CASSADSVGYEQYF. The CDR3 coding sequence is TGCGCCAGCAGCGCAGACAGTGTGGGCTACGAGCAGTACTTC.

CDR3 loop: CASRIRPIYNEQFF. The CDR3 region has the DNA TGCGCCAGCCGAATTCGCCCGATCTACAATGAGCAGTTCTTC. The chain has TRBV10-1 and TRBJ2-1; D unclear. Germline V gene data show CDR1 as WNHNN and CDR2 as SYGVQD (reference sequence). The CDR3 is made up of 14 amino acids. V was shortened by 8 bases and J by 3 bases, with 14 bases between the two germline ends.

The chain has TRBV30 and TRBJ1-2; tentative D call: TRBD1 (6 bases). V was trimmed by 5 bases and J by 5 bases, leaving 15 bases between them. CDR1 is GTSNPN and CDR2 is SVGIG in the germline V gene (reference sequence). There are 13 residues in the CDR3. DNA for the CDR3: TGTGCCTGGTCCCAGGGGCTTGGATATGGCTACACCTTC. This sequence encodes CAWSQGLGYGYTF. Full variable domain (outside the CDR3, taken from reference TRBV30 and TRBJ1-2): SQTIHQWPATLVQPVGSPLSLECTVEGTSNPNLYWYRQAAGRGLQLLFYSVGIGQISSEVPQNLSASRPQDRQFILSSKKLLLSDSGFYLCAWSQGLGYGYTFGSGTRLTVV.

The chain uses TRBV11-2 and TRBJ2-7; D is uncertain. CDR1 and CDR2 (germline): SGHAT, FQNNGV. The CDR3 length is 15 residues. V dropped 5 bases and J dropped 0 bases, with 14 bases sitting between them. The CDR3 bases are TGTGCCAGCAGCAGCCTCATTGGCAGCTCCTACGAGCAGTACTTC. Translated: CASSSLIGSSYEQYF.

The genes are TRBV7-3 and TRBJ2-5, with TRBD1 matching 7 bases. CDR3 length equals 16 residues. V trimming: 4 bases; J trimming: 0 bases; junction bases outside the gene matches: 8. CDR1 and CDR2 (germline): SGHTA, FQGTGA. For the CDR3, the DNA is TGTGCCAGCAGCTCCCGCCCAGACAGGGACCAAGAGACCCAGTACTTC. This codes for CASSSRPDRDQETQYF.

The chain couples TRBV27 to TRBJ2-7, with 9 bases that match TRBD1. Germline V gene lookup returns CDR1 MNHEY and CDR2 SMNVEV (reference sequence). The junction had 9 bases not matched to a gene; V was cut back by 6 bases and J by 3 bases. CDR3 length: 15 residues. The CDR3 sequence: CASRDTGGGYYEQYF. The CDR3 DNA is TGTGCCAGCAGGGATACAGGGGGCGGTTACTACGAGCAGTACTTC.

The chain uses TRBV28 and TRBJ1-4; D is undetermined. The V gene lost 3 bases and the J gene lost 5 bases, with 7 bases spanning the gap. Looked up from germline, CDR1 is MDHEN and CDR2 is SYDVKM. The length of the CDR3 is 13 residues. The CDR3 DNA is TGTGCCAGCAGTTTGTATGGAAATGAAAAACTGTTTTTT. Its translation is CASSLYGNEKLFF. Complete variable domain (other parts from reference TRBV28 and TRBJ1-4): DVKVTQSSRYLVKRTGEKVFLECVQDMDHENMFWYRQDPGLGLRLIYFSYDVKMKEKGDIPEGYSVSREKKERFSLILESASTNQTSMYLCASSLYGNEKLFFGSGTQLSVL.

The genes are TRBV13 and TRBJ2-7, with 7 bases fitting TRBD1. The CDR3 runs to 13 residues. With V trimmed by 3 bases and J by 3 bases, 2 bases remained unmatched. Germline assignment: CDR1 PRHDT and CDR2 FYEKMQ (reference sequence). The DNA for the CDR3 is TGTGCCAGCAGCTTGACAGGGAACTACGAGCAGTACTTC. It is translated as CASSLTGNYEQYF.

The chain uses TRBV10-1 and TRBJ1-1; D is perhaps TRBD1 (5 bases). The CDR3 has 13 amino acids. V lost 8 bases and J 1 base, leaving 11 bases between the germline ends. Germline CDR1 WNHNN, CDR2 SYGVQD (reference sequence). The CDR3 protein is CASQGRRNTEAFF. CDR3 DNA: TGCGCCAGCCAGGGAAGACGGAACACTGAAGCTTTCTTT.